A single sample gave rise to the 32 T cell receptor beta chains below, sequenced in a study of cytomegalovirus exposure and HLA in healthy donors. PCR used 60 Vbeta primers and 13 Jbeta primers. Data came from immunoSEQ multiplex PCR; TCRdb stores just in-frame clones and leaves some out. Of 180,000 or so clones in the sample, 65% to 80% were seen once. Specimen: PBMCs. All receptors come from a woman aged 25 to 39 in good health and CMV-seropositive.

The chain combines TRBV15 with TRBJ1-3; D is ambiguous. CDR1 LNHNV and CDR2 YYDKDF come from the germline V gene (reference sequence). This CDR3 spans 16 amino acids. The germline V and J ends were trimmed by 4 bases and 0 bases, with 13 bases remaining between them. The CDR3 region has the DNA TGTGCCACCAGCACCGGTTCGACAACCTCTGGAAACACCATATATTTT. Protein sequence: CATSTGSTTSGNTIYF.

This clone was seen just once. The chain is built from TRBV6-4 and TRBJ2-3; D is possibly TRBD2 (6 bases). The CDR3 consists of 21 residues. V was pared by 6 bases and J by 1 base, with 32 bases between. The V gene's germline CDR1 is MRHNA and CDR2 SNTAGT. CDR3 residues: CASSDDYAISGYDQRTDTQYF. The CDR3 nucleotides are TGTGCCAGCAGCGACGACTACGCGATCAGCGGGTACGATCAGCGCACAGATACGCAGTATTTT.

This sequence joins TRBV4-2 and TRBJ2-3, with 7 positions matching TRBD2. Trimming removed 1 base from V and 4 bases from J; junction bases left unmatched: 2. The germline V gene has CDR1 LGHNA and CDR2 YNFKEQ. The CDR3 totals 14 residues. This CDR3 reads CASSQGRGADTQYF. CDR3 sequence (DNA): TGTGCCAGCAGCCAAGGTCGGGGGGCAGATACGCAGTATTTT.

The chain recombines TRBV15 with TRBJ1-5, with TRBD1 as a possible D gene (6 bases). Trimming removed 1 base at V and 6 bases at J, with 10 bases between. This CDR3 region has 14 residues. The germline V gene has CDR1 LNHNV and CDR2 YYDKDF (reference sequence). The chain's CDR3 is CATSRGGGSQPQHF. CDR3 nucleotide sequence: TGTGCCACCAGCAGAGGGGGGGGCAGTCAGCCCCAGCATTTT.

V is TRBV11-2 and J is TRBJ2-7; 8 nucleotides agree with TRBD1. The CDR3 runs to 14 residues. CDR1 and CDR2 from the germline V gene are SGHAT and FQNNGV. V trimming: 1 base; J trimming: 2 bases; junction bases outside the gene matches: 1. The CDR3 loop reads CASSLGDRTYEQYF. The CDR3 DNA follows: TGTGCCAGCAGCTTAGGGGACAGGACCTACGAGCAGTACTTC.

This clone was seen only a few times. The chain is built from TRBV2 and TRBJ1-6, with D possibly matching TRBD1 (6 bases). CDR1 and CDR2 (germline): SNHLY, FYNNEI. This CDR3 is built from 15 residues. Trimming shortened V by 5 bases and J by 7 bases, and 15 bases separated the two germline ends. The CDR3 DNA follows: TGTGCCAGCAGTACAGGGCGACTTGGCAATTCACCCCTCCACTTT. Translated, it gives CASSTGRLGNSPLHF.

The chain couples TRBV7-9 to TRBJ2-7, with TRBD1 as a possible D gene (6 bases). The CDR3 loop spans 17 amino acids. V shed 1 base and J shed 2 bases, with 18 bases lying between them. Germline V gene lookup returns CDR1 SEHNR and CDR2 FQNEAQ (reference sequence). DNA of the CDR3: TGTGCCAGCAGCTTAGAGGGGGACCCACGCTCCCCCTACGAGCAGTACTTC. It encodes CASSLEGDPRSPYEQYF.

Concerning this clone: Distinct nucleotide sequences in the sample also encode this CDR3. The chain is built from TRBV11-2 and TRBJ2-1; perhaps TRBD1 as D (5 bases). This CDR3 comprises 15 residues. Germline CDR1 is SGHAT and CDR2 is FQNNGV. With 1 base removed from V and 0 bases from J, the gap between germline ends came to 7 bases. DNA of the CDR3: TGTGCCAGCAGCTTAGGCAGGGTCTCCTACAATGAGCAGTTCTTC. Protein product: CASSLGRVSYNEQFF.

The rearrangement links TRBV28 to TRBJ2-7; 11 bases match TRBD1. The germline V gene encodes CDR1 MDHEN and CDR2 SYDVKM. The V gene end was trimmed by 6 bases and the J gene end by 6 bases; junction bases not matched to a gene: 10. The CDR3 runs to 15 residues. Written as DNA, the CDR3 is TGTGCCAGCAGACTCTCCGGGACAGGGGGACGCGAGCAGTACTTC. As protein: CASRLSGTGGREQYF.

The genes are TRBV5-1 and TRBJ2-7, with 9 bases that match TRBD1. The CDR3 covers 13 residues. Germline values: CDR1 SGHRS, CDR2 YFSETQ. The V segment lost 1 base and the J segment 5 bases; nucleotides outside the gene matches: 1. CDR3 amino acids: CASSLWDRDEQYF. CDR3 DNA sequence: TGCGCCAGCAGCTTGTGGGACAGGGACGAGCAGTACTTC.

This clone was recorded a few times. The CDR3: CASRFRTGLLGPQHF. The CDR3 nucleotides read TGTGCAAGTCGCTTTCGGACAGGGCTTCTGGGGCCCCAGCATTTT. J is TRBJ1-5 and V is TRBV12-2; TRBD1 reflects the table's D call only, with no check against the DNA. TRBV12-2 is a pseudogene locus. The CDR3 runs to 15 residues.

The chain links TRBV11-3 to TRBJ2-3; 14 bases line up with TRBD2. CDR1 SGHNT and CDR2 YENEEA come from the germline V gene. V was clipped by 5 bases and J by 0 bases; unmatched bases: 13. The CDR3 is 20 residues long. CDR3 DNA sequence: TGTGCCAGCAGCAATCCTCCGGGACTAGCGGGGGCCCCTAGCACAGATACGCAGTATTTT. This encodes CASSNPPGLAGAPSTDTQYF. The complete variable domain, with remaining parts taken from reference TRBV11-3 and TRBJ2-3, reads EAGVVQSPRYKIIEKKQPVAFWCNPISGHNTLYWYLQNLGQGPELLIRYENEEAVDDSQLPKDRFSAERLKGVDSTLKIQPAELGDSAVYLCASSNPPGLAGAPSTDTQYFGPGTRLTVL.

The rearrangement links TRBV7-2 to TRBJ2-3; 7 nucleotides align to TRBD2. The CDR3 is 14 residues long. The V gene's germline CDR1 is SGHTA and CDR2 FQGNSA. V shed 7 bases, J shed 2 bases, and the junction held 6 bases outside the gene matches. DNA of the CDR3: TGTGCCAGCAACCTCGGGGGGTACACAGATACGCAGTATTTT. Protein: CASNLGGYTDTQYF.

This chain connects TRBV2 to TRBJ1-1; D might be TRBD1 (5 bases). Trimming removed 7 bases from V and 4 bases from J, with 13 bases in between. CDR3 length: 13 residues. Germline loops: CDR1 SNHLY, CDR2 FYNNEI. The CDR3 here is CASILGGRTEAFF. In DNA, the CDR3 is TGTGCCAGCATCCTGGGGGGACGCACTGAAGCTTTCTTT.

V usage is TRBV2 and J usage is TRBJ1-2; D is undetermined. V was clipped by 8 bases and J by 5 bases, with 9 bases between them. CDR1 SNHLY and CDR2 FYNNEI come from the germline V gene. The CDR3 covers 11 residues. The CDR3 protein is CASGHSYGYTF. The CDR3 nucleotides read TGTGCCAGCGGGCACTCTTATGGCTACACCTTC.

CDR3 nucleotide sequence: TGTGCCAGCAGCGAGACAGCCCCTTCCTACGAGCAGTACTTC. Its protein is CASSETAPSYEQYF. The chain recombines TRBV6-5 with TRBJ2-7; weak D call: TRBD1 (5 bases). Trimming took 6 bases from V and 1 from J, leaving 13 bases between them. This CDR3 contains 14 residues. CDR1 and CDR2 (germline): MNHEY, SVGAGI.

The rearrangement joins TRBV6-1 to TRBJ2-7; 7 nucleotides agree with TRBD2. From germline, CDR1 is MNHNS and CDR2 SASEGT. The CDR3 is 15 amino acids. V shed 6 bases and J 1 base; nucleotides not matched to a gene: 9. The CDR3 loop is CASRTTPSGSYEQYF. The CDR3 DNA follows: TGTGCCAGCAGGACAACTCCTAGCGGATCCTACGAGCAGTACTTC.

The chain recombines TRBV4-2 with TRBJ2-3; D ambiguous. V lost 1 base, J lost 1 base, and 9 bases lay in between. The CDR3 extends over 15 amino acids. Per the germline V gene, CDR1 is LGHNA and CDR2 is YNFKEQ. DNA of the CDR3: TGTGCCAGCAGCCAAGTGGGCATCCGCACAGATACGCAGTATTTT. As protein: CASSQVGIRTDTQYF.

This clone was detected a few times. This chain joins TRBV7-9 and TRBJ1-4; TRBD1 matches at 8 bases. Trimming removed 4 bases from V and 6 bases from J; junction bases left unmatched: 10. CDR1 is SEHNR, CDR2 FQNEAQ, per germline (reference sequence). The CDR3 contains 16 residues. CDR3 residues: CASSSTAGGMDEKLFF. CDR3 DNA sequence: TGTGCCAGCAGCTCCACCGCAGGGGGCATGGATGAAAAACTGTTTTTT.

The gene calls are TRBV5-4 and TRBJ1-2; D may be TRBD1 (5 bases). V was clipped by 6 bases and J by 3 bases, with 15 bases between them. Per the germline V gene, CDR1 is SGHNT and CDR2 is YYREEE (reference sequence). The CDR3 runs 14 residues. The DNA for the CDR3 is TGTGCCAGCACCCGGGCCAGGGCGGACTATGGCTACACCTTC. Protein sequence: CASTRARADYGYTF.

This chain connects TRBV7-8 to TRBJ2-7, with 7 positions matching TRBD2. This CDR3 is 15 amino acids long. Per germline, CDR1 SGHVS and CDR2 FQNEAQ. The ends lost 5 bases at V and 4 bases at J; junction bases unmatched: 11. CDR3 in DNA: TGTGCCAGCAGCCCCATGGCAGCCGGGGGGTACGAGCAGTACTTC. Translating it yields CASSPMAAGGYEQYF.

V and J are TRBV7-9 and TRBJ2-6; possible D gene TRBD1, 5 bases. Germline V gene sequence: CDR1 SEHNR, CDR2 FQNEAQ (reference sequence). There are 17 residues in the CDR3. Trimming pared 5 bases from V and 0 bases from J, leaving 14 bases between. CDR3 bases: TGTGCCAGCAGCCATCCCCAGGGTACCTCTGGGGCCAACGTCCTGACTTTC. Translated, it gives CASSHPQGTSGANVLTF.

The chain links TRBV4-2 to TRBJ1-4, with a possible D match to TRBD1 (5 bases). The germline CDR1 and CDR2 sequences are LGHNA and YNFKEQ. Trimming shortened V by 0 bases and J by 5 bases, and 13 bases separated the two germline ends. The CDR3 runs 16 residues. The CDR3 region is CASSQDQTGINEKLFF. The CDR3 DNA is TGTGCCAGCAGCCAAGATCAAACAGGCATCAATGAAAAACTGTTTTTT.

J is TRBJ1-2 and V is TRBV4-2, with 7 bases lining up with TRBD1. The V and J ends lost 4 bases and 1 base, in that order; junction bases with no gene match: 9. The CDR3 contains 16 residues. The V gene's germline CDR1 is LGHNA and CDR2 YNFKEQ. The CDR3 protein is CASSPRQGERNYGYTF. The CDR3 DNA follows: TGTGCCAGCAGCCCACGGCAGGGGGAACGTAACTATGGCTACACCTTC.

This clone was seen more than once but under ten times. The chain uses TRBV7-2 and TRBJ2-5; 11 bases line up with TRBD2. CDR3 length equals 15 residues. Germline V gives CDR1 SGHTA, CDR2 FQGNSA. The ends lost 5 bases at V and 7 bases at J; junction bases unmatched: 9. The CDR3 nucleotides are TGTGCCAGCAGCGCCCGAACTAGCGGGAGTCCGACCCAGTACTTC. Amino acid sequence: CASSARTSGSPTQYF.

This chain connects TRBV9 to TRBJ2-7; 7 nucleotides match TRBD1. CDR3 length equals 14 residues. Trimming took 3 bases from V and 2 from J; bases not matched to a gene: 5. CDR1 is SGDLS, CDR2 YYNGEE, per germline. CDR3 bases: TGTGCCAGCAGCGCAGGGGGACACCCCTACGAGCAGTACTTC. Residues: CASSAGGHPYEQYF.

This CDR3 is CASILSGSHEQYF. The CDR3, as DNA: TGTGCCAGCATATTATCAGGGTCCCACGAGCAGTACTTC. The rearrangement uses TRBV28 and TRBJ2-7; D may be TRBD1 (5 bases). The length of the CDR3 is 13 residues. Germline V gene lookup returns CDR1 MDHEN and CDR2 SYDVKM. With 7 bases removed from V and 5 bases from J, the gap between germline ends came to 15 bases.

This clone was picked up a small number of times. The chain has TRBV5-4 and TRBJ2-2, with D tentatively TRBD1 (6 bases). Germline V CDR1 and CDR2: SGHNT, YYREEE (reference sequence). The CDR3 loop spans 15 amino acids. Trimming stripped 0 bases from V and 4 bases from J, with 10 bases between. The CDR3 is CASSLAGVLTGELFF. The DNA of the CDR3 is TGTGCCAGCAGCTTGGCAGGGGTACTCACCGGGGAGCTGTTTTTT.

The chain has TRBV19 and TRBJ2-2, with 8 nucleotides matching TRBD2. CDR3 length equals 15 residues. Germline V CDR1 and CDR2: LNHDA, SQIVND (reference sequence). V lost 9 bases, J lost 5 bases, and 11 bases stayed unmatched. The chain's CDR3 is CASLHPGGLTGELFF. The DNA of the CDR3 is TGTGCCAGCCTGCATCCGGGGGGGCTTACCGGGGAGCTGTTTTTT.

J is TRBJ2-7 and V is TRBV6-1, with D perhaps matching TRBD1 (6 bases). Germline V CDR1 and CDR2: MNHNS, SASEGT. V lost 7 bases, J lost 2 bases, and 9 bases lay in between. The CDR3 spans 12 residues. CDR3 in amino acids: CASKRQAYEQYF. CDR3 nucleotide sequence: TGTGCCAGCAAGAGACAGGCCTACGAGCAGTACTTC.

The rearrangement joins TRBV7-3 to TRBJ1-5; weak D call: TRBD1 (6 bases). The CDR3 is 15 residues long. Germline V gene lookup returns CDR1 SGHTA and CDR2 FQGTGA. The V and J ends lost 5 bases and 0 bases respectively, with 11 bases between them. CDR3 amino acids: CASSLQGYSNQPQHF. Written as DNA, the CDR3 is TGTGCCAGCAGCCTACAGGGTTATAGCAATCAGCCCCAGCATTTT.

The rearrangement joins TRBV28 to TRBJ2-1; TRBD2 aligns across 8 bases. Germline values: CDR1 MDHEN, CDR2 SYDVKM. V was pared by 2 bases and J by 2 bases, with 2 bases of the junction left unmatched. The CDR3 has 15 residues. Here the CDR3 reads CASSLERGTYNEQFF. The CDR3, as DNA: TGTGCCAGCAGTTTAGAGCGGGGGACCTACAATGAGCAGTTCTTC.